Below are 4 T cell receptor beta chains sequenced from a single sample in a study of somatic mutations in cytotoxic T cells in rheumatoid arthritis. Libraries were prepared by immunoSEQ multiplex PCR; TCRdb keeps only in-frame clonotypes and omits some of them. The sample contains tens of thousands of clones, approximately 80% of which appear only once. Sequencing was done on a sample of CD8+ T cells sorted from blood. Source of these receptors: a man aged 35-49 years in good health.

CDR3 nucleotide sequence: TGTGCCAGCAGCTTAGGGTCTAAGGGAGAATACAATGAGCAGTTCTTC. Amino acids: CASSLGSKGEYNEQFF. This chain connects TRBV7-6 to TRBJ2-1, with a weak D call TRBD2 (5 bases). Trimming removed 1 base at V and 4 bases at J, with 14 bases between. The CDR3 sequence is 16 residues long. CDR1 and CDR2 (germline): SGHVS, FNYEAQ.

The chain employs TRBV5-1 and TRBJ2-2, with a weak D call TRBD1 (6 bases). Germline values: CDR1 SGHRS, CDR2 YFSETQ. Trimming shortened V by 0 bases and J by 7 bases, and 13 bases separated the two germline ends. The CDR3 totals 15 residues. Written as DNA, the CDR3 is TGCGCCAGCAGCTTGGGGACAGATACGGTCGGGGAGCTGTTTTTT. Translated, it gives CASSLGTDTVGELFF.

Remarks on this clone: At one boundary the junction diverges from the germline segment, which might be a read error. The gene calls are TRBV7-9 and TRBJ2-7; 14 positions match TRBD2. This CDR3 is 19 amino acids long. CDR1 is SEHNR and CDR2 is FQNEAQ in the germline V gene (reference sequence). CDR3 DNA: TGTGCCAGCGGCTTCCCTGGGGTAGCTGGACTAGCGGGAGGCTACGAGCAGTACTTC. The encoded protein is CASGFPGVAGLAGGYEQYF. Drawing the rest from reference TRBV7-9 and TRBJ2-7, the complete variable domain is DTGVSQNPRHKITKRGQNVTFRCDPISEHNRLYWYRQTLGQGPEFLTYFQNEAQLEKSRLLSDRFSAERPKGSFSTLEIQRTEQGDSAMYLCASGFPGVAGLAGGYEQYFGPGTRLTVT.

This clone was observed a single time. The V call is TRBV5-8, the J call TRBJ2-5; 8 bases are a match to TRBD2. This CDR3 region has 14 residues. The J segment lost 1 base and the V segment lost 6 bases, leaving 5 bases of the junction unmatched. The germline gives CDR1 SGHTS, CDR2 YDEGEE. In nucleotides, the CDR3 is TGTGCCAGCAAGAGTAGCGGGACCCAAGAGACCCAGTACTTC. Translating it yields CASKSSGTQETQYF. The whole variable domain, remainder taken from reference TRBV5-8 and TRBJ2-5, is EAGVTQSPTHLIKTRGQQATLRCSPISGHTSVYWYQQALGLGLQFLLWYDEGEERNRGNFPPRFSGRQFPNYSSELNVNALELEDSALYLCASKSSGTQETQYFGPGTRLLVL.